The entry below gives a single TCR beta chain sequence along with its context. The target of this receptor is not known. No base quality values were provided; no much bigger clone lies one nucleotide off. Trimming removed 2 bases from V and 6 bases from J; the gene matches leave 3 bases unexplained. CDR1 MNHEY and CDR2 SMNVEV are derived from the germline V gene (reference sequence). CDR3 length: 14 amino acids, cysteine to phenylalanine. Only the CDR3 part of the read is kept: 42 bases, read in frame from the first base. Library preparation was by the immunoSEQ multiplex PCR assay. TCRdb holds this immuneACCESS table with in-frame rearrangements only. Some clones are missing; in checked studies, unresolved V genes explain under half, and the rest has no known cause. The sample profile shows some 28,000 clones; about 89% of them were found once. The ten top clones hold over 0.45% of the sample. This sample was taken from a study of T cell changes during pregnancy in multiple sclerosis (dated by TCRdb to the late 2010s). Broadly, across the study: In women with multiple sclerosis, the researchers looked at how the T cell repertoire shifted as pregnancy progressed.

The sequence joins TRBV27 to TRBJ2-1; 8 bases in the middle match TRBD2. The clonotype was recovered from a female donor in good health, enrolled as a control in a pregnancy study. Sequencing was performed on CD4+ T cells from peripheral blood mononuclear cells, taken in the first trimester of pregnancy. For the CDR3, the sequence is CASSLAGGFNEQFF. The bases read TGTGCCAGCAGTTTAGCGGGAGGTTTCAATGAGCAGTTCTTC.